This is a list of T cell receptor beta chains from one sample in a study of cytomegalovirus exposure and HLA in healthy donors. The data were produced by immunoSEQ multiplex PCR, yet TCRdb's version contains in-frame clones alone and is incomplete. The repertoire holds about 280,000 clones, with 85% to 90% as singletons. Sequencing was done on a sample of PBMCs. The receptors here all came from a woman in her late teens or twenties in good health and CMV-seronegative. CDR3s include the opening cysteine and the closing phenylalanine or tryptophan. The D gene is left open where the match is weak. Some rows have no size entry. The others give once, few or many, or a class for an expanded clone.

clone_size: NA; j_call: TRBJ2-7; d_call: NA; v_call: TRBV5-5; cdr3_nt: TGTGCCAGCAGTGTTTGGGGCGTAAATCACGAGCAGTACTTC; cdr3_aa: CASSVWGVNHEQYF
clone_size: NA; j_call: TRBJ1-4; d_call: NA; v_call: TRBV29-1; cdr3_nt: TGCAGCGTGGGGGGGTCGGGAAGTGGCGAAAAACTGTTTTTT; cdr3_aa: CSVGGSGSGEKLFF
clone_size: NA; j_call: TRBJ2-1; d_call: NA; v_call: TRBV7-2; cdr3_nt: TGTGCCAGCAGCTTATGGGCGCCCAATGAGCAGTTCTTC; cdr3_aa: CASSLWAPNEQFF
clone_size: NA; j_call: TRBJ1-1; d_call: NA; v_call: TRBV6-1; cdr3_nt: TGTGCCAGCAGTGGAGGTTTGAGGAACACTGAAGCTTTCTTT; cdr3_aa: CASSGGLRNTEAFF
clone_size: NA; j_call: TRBJ1-2; d_call: NA; v_call: TRBV7-8; cdr3_nt: TGTGCCAGCAGCTTAGCGGGCGCTTGGGGGCTCGGAAGTGGCTACACCTTC; cdr3_aa: CASSLAGAWGLGSGYTF
clone_size: NA; j_call: TRBJ2-1; d_call: TRBD1; v_call: TRBV5-1; cdr3_nt: TGCGCCAGCAGCTTGGCAACACCGGGACAGGGGGATCCCCGGGGCAACAATGAGCAGTTCTTC; cdr3_aa: CASSLATPGQGDPRGNNEQFF
clone_size: NA; j_call: TRBJ1-2; d_call: NA; v_call: TRBV9; cdr3_nt: TGTGCCAGCGGGAGAGCGGGACAAAACTATGGCTACACCTTC; cdr3_aa: CASGRAGQNYGYTF
clone_size: NA; j_call: TRBJ2-2; d_call: NA; v_call: TRBV28; cdr3_nt: TGTGCCAGCAGTCTCTACACCGGGGAGCTGTTTTTT; cdr3_aa: CASSLYTGELFF
clone_size: NA; j_call: TRBJ2-7; d_call: TRBD1; v_call: TRBV15; cdr3_nt: TGTGCCACCAGCAGAGAACAGGGGGTATCCTACGAGCAGTACTTC; cdr3_aa: CATSREQGVSYEQYF
clone_size: NA; j_call: TRBJ1-4; d_call: NA; v_call: TRBV14; cdr3_nt: TGTGCCAGCAGCCGACAGATTGCAACTAATGAAAAACTGTTTTTT; cdr3_aa: CASSRQIATNEKLFF
clone_size: NA; j_call: TRBJ1-4; d_call: TRBD1; v_call: TRBV7-9; cdr3_nt: TGTGCCAGCAGCTTCGAGACAGGGGGAGAAAAACTGTTTTTT; cdr3_aa: CASSFETGGEKLFF
clone_size: few; j_call: TRBJ1-4; d_call: NA; v_call: TRBV18; cdr3_nt: TGTGCCAGCCGAACAGCTGCAACTAATGAAAAACTGTTTTTT; cdr3_aa: CASRTAATNEKLFF
clone_size: NA; j_call: TRBJ2-3; d_call: TRBD1; v_call: TRBV6-1; cdr3_nt: TGTGCCAGCCACCCCGGACAGGGAGAATGGTATTTT; cdr3_aa: CASHPGQGEWYF
clone_size: NA; j_call: TRBJ1-3; d_call: TRBD1; v_call: TRBV27; cdr3_nt: TGTGCCAGCAGTACCCCGGGACAGGTAAGGGGAAACACCATATATTTT; cdr3_aa: CASSTPGQVRGNTIYF
clone_size: NA; j_call: TRBJ2-3; d_call: TRBD2; v_call: TRBV6-5; cdr3_nt: TGTGCCACCAATATGGGGGGGACAGATACGCAGTATTTT; cdr3_aa: CATNMGGTDTQYF
clone_size: NA; j_call: TRBJ2-5; d_call: NA; v_call: TRBV2; cdr3_nt: TGTGCCAGCAGTGGGCTACTTGGGGGGCAAGAGACCCAGTACTTC; cdr3_aa: CASSGLLGGQETQYF
clone_size: NA; j_call: TRBJ2-1; d_call: NA; v_call: TRBV14; cdr3_nt: TGTGCCAGCAGCCAAGGAACGGACTTTCAGCAGTTCTTC; cdr3_aa: CASSQGTDFQQFF
clone_size: NA; j_call: TRBJ1-2; d_call: TRBD1; v_call: TRBV18; cdr3_nt: TGTGCCAGCTCACCCGAGACAGGGGGAGGCTATGGCTACACCTTC; cdr3_aa: CASSPETGGGYGYTF
clone_size: NA; j_call: TRBJ2-7; d_call: TRBD1; v_call: TRBV9; cdr3_nt: TGTGCCAGCAGCCCAGAGGGACAGACCTACGAGCAGTACTTC; cdr3_aa: CASSPEGQTYEQYF
clone_size: NA; j_call: TRBJ2-4; d_call: TRBD2; v_call: TRBV19; cdr3_nt: TGTGCCAGTAGTATCCGCGGGGGTGACATTCAGTACTTC; cdr3_aa: CASSIRGGDIQYF
clone_size: NA; j_call: TRBJ2-3; d_call: TRBD2; v_call: TRBV7-9; cdr3_nt: TGTGCCAGCAGCAACCGCGGGGGGCCCAGGGCTAGGGATACGCAGTATTTT; cdr3_aa: CASSNRGGPRARDTQYF
clone_size: NA; j_call: TRBJ1-2; d_call: TRBD1; v_call: TRBV18; cdr3_nt: TGTGCCAGCTCCCCTGGACAGGCCACAGCTAACTATGGCTACACCTTC; cdr3_aa: CASSPGQATANYGYTF
clone_size: NA; j_call: TRBJ1-6; d_call: NA; v_call: TRBV5-1; cdr3_nt: TGCGCCAGCAGCTTTCGTCGCGGTGGCTATAATTCACCCCTCCACTTT; cdr3_aa: CASSFRRGGYNSPLHF
clone_size: once; j_call: TRBJ1-2; d_call: NA; v_call: TRBV9; cdr3_nt: TGTGCCAGCAGCGTCGGTACTCCGGGGTATGGCTACACCTTC; cdr3_aa: CASSVGTPGYGYTF
clone_size: NA; j_call: TRBJ1-2; d_call: TRBD1; v_call: TRBV6-1; cdr3_nt: TGTGCCAGCAGTCAACCTACAGGGGTTCATGGCTACACCTTC; cdr3_aa: CASSQPTGVHGYTF
clone_size: once; j_call: TRBJ2-1; d_call: TRBD2; v_call: TRBV11-3; cdr3_nt: TGTGCCAGCAGCCCCGGGACTAGCGTCAACAATGAGCAGTTCTTC; cdr3_aa: CASSPGTSVNNEQFF
clone_size: NA; j_call: TRBJ2-7; d_call: NA; v_call: TRBV5-1; cdr3_nt: TGCGCCAGCAGCACTGCAATAGATCCTTACGAGCAGTACTTC; cdr3_aa: CASSTAIDPYEQYF
clone_size: NA; j_call: TRBJ2-5; d_call: TRBD1; v_call: TRBV13; cdr3_nt: TGTGCCAGCAGCTTAGGCAGGGGGCTAGAGACCCAGTACTTC; cdr3_aa: CASSLGRGLETQYF
clone_size: NA; j_call: TRBJ2-1; d_call: TRBD2; v_call: TRBV2; cdr3_nt: TGTGCCAGCAGTGCAACTAGCGGGGGGCGGCGGAGCTACAATGAGCAGTTCTTC; cdr3_aa: CASSATSGGRRSYNEQFF
clone_size: once; j_call: TRBJ1-1; d_call: TRBD1; v_call: TRBV19; cdr3_nt: TGTGCCAGTAGTATTACGGGGGACAGGGTGAACACTGAAGCTTTCTTT; cdr3_aa: CASSITGDRVNTEAFF
clone_size: NA; j_call: TRBJ1-5; d_call: NA; v_call: TRBV10-3; cdr3_nt: TGTGCCACGGGTTCCAATCAGCCCCAGCATTTT; cdr3_aa: CATGSNQPQHF
clone_size: NA; j_call: TRBJ2-5; d_call: TRBD2; v_call: TRBV5-1; cdr3_nt: TGCGCCAGCAGCCCACTAGCGGGGGGCCAAGAGACCCAGTACTTC; cdr3_aa: CASSPLAGGQETQYF
clone_size: NA; j_call: TRBJ2-7; d_call: NA; v_call: TRBV5-1; cdr3_nt: TGCGCCAGCAGCTTGGTGGCTGGGGCGGGGATAGGGTACGAGCAGTACTTC; cdr3_aa: CASSLVAGAGIGYEQYF
clone_size: once; j_call: TRBJ2-3; d_call: TRBD2; v_call: TRBV5-4; cdr3_nt: TGTGCCAGCGCGACCGGGACTAGCGGGGGGATGAGCACAGATACGCAGTATTTT; cdr3_aa: CASATGTSGGMSTDTQYF
clone_size: NA; j_call: TRBJ1-1; d_call: TRBD1; v_call: TRBV10-3; cdr3_nt: TGTGCCATCAGTGGCCGGGACAGGTTCGGGAACACTGAAGCTTTCTTT; cdr3_aa: CAISGRDRFGNTEAFF
clone_size: NA; j_call: TRBJ2-5; d_call: TRBD2; v_call: TRBV7-9; cdr3_nt: TGTGCCAGCAGCTCTTATAGCGGGGGGGCCGCAGCGACCCAGTACTTC; cdr3_aa: CASSSYSGGAAATQYF
clone_size: NA; j_call: TRBJ1-1; d_call: NA; v_call: TRBV6-4; cdr3_nt: TGTGCCAGCAGTGACACAGAGAACACTGAAGCTTTCTTT; cdr3_aa: CASSDTENTEAFF
clone_size: NA; j_call: TRBJ1-4; d_call: TRBD1; v_call: TRBV5-1; cdr3_nt: TGCGCCAGCAGCCCCGGACAGGGTTATGAAAAACTGTTTTTT; cdr3_aa: CASSPGQGYEKLFF
clone_size: NA; j_call: TRBJ2-1; d_call: NA; v_call: TRBV7-9; cdr3_nt: TGTGCCAGCAGCTCGAAGGGCAGGGAAAGGGATGAGCAGTTCTTC; cdr3_aa: CASSSKGRERDEQFF
clone_size: NA; j_call: TRBJ2-2; d_call: NA; v_call: TRBV7-8; cdr3_nt: TGTGCCAGCAGCTTACTAGACAGGCATACCGGGGAGCTGTTTTTT; cdr3_aa: CASSLLDRHTGELFF
clone_size: NA; j_call: TRBJ2-5; d_call: TRBD1; v_call: TRBV5-4; cdr3_nt: TGTGCCAGCAGCCTGGGACAGGCCCAAGAGACCCAGTACTTC; cdr3_aa: CASSLGQAQETQYF
clone_size: NA; j_call: TRBJ1-1; d_call: TRBD1; v_call: TRBV2; cdr3_nt: TGTGCCAGCAGAGGGGGCAGGGCGAACACTGAAGCTTTCTTT; cdr3_aa: CASRGGRANTEAFF
clone_size: NA; j_call: TRBJ2-1; d_call: TRBD2; v_call: TRBV4-2; cdr3_nt: TGTGCCAGCAGCCAAGTTGGTACTAGCGGGGTTTACAATGAGCAGTTCTTC; cdr3_aa: CASSQVGTSGVYNEQFF
clone_size: NA; j_call: TRBJ2-1; d_call: NA; v_call: TRBV9; cdr3_nt: TGTGCCAGCAGTCCTAGGGGGGGGGCCTTCAATGAGCAGTTCTTC; cdr3_aa: CASSPRGGAFNEQFF
clone_size: NA; j_call: TRBJ1-3; d_call: TRBD1; v_call: TRBV6-5; cdr3_nt: TGTGCCAGCAGTGGACAGGGTAGTGCTGGAAACACCATATATTTT; cdr3_aa: CASSGQGSAGNTIYF
clone_size: NA; j_call: TRBJ1-3; d_call: NA; v_call: TRBV2; cdr3_nt: TGTGCCAGCACCGGAGGACCTGGAAACACCATATATTTT; cdr3_aa: CASTGGPGNTIYF
clone_size: NA; j_call: TRBJ2-5; d_call: TRBD1; v_call: TRBV5-4; cdr3_nt: TGTGCCAGCAGTAAACGGGACAGAATCCAAGAGACCCAGTACTTC; cdr3_aa: CASSKRDRIQETQYF
clone_size: NA; j_call: TRBJ1-1; d_call: NA; v_call: TRBV19; cdr3_nt: TGTGCCAGTAGTACCGAGGGGGAGGGCGGTGAAGCTTTCTTT; cdr3_aa: CASSTEGEGGEAFF
clone_size: NA; j_call: TRBJ1-2; d_call: NA; v_call: TRBV7-9; cdr3_nt: TGTTCCAGCCACAGGAGTAACTATGGCTACACCTTC; cdr3_aa: CSSHRSNYGYTF